This T cell receptor (beta chain) is from a study of T cells in Graves' hyperthyroidism and ophthalmopathy. Study-level points and caveats: The blood repertoire included most of the expanded thyroid clonotypes above 0.001.

V shed 6 bases, J shed 1 base, and the junction held 4 bases outside the gene matches. This CDR3 region has 15 residues. Germline values: CDR1 SNHLY, CDR2 FYNNEI. Stability of Graves' hyperthyroidism was defined as absent ophthalmopathy progression within 18 months. This clonotype was recorded many times. Its antigen is not known. RNA transcripts served as the template for amplifying TCR beta CDR3 regions. The TCR CDR3 was amplified in a first-round RT-PCR using the HTBI primer set. TCRdb processed the multiplex PCR reads anew with MiXCR; each CDR3 protein has one entry. The data contain some 720,000 distinct CDR3 sequences, about 17% of them singletons.

The specimen sequenced was blood. The source is a man younger than 35 with Graves' hyperthyroidism. The V call is TRBV2, the J call TRBJ1-5; TRBD1 matches 9 bases. The CDR3 sequence: CASSGQGSSNQPQHF. The CDR3 coding sequence is TGTGCCAGCAGCGGACAGGGGTCGAGCAATCAGCCCCAGCATTTT.